The 18 T cell receptor beta chains presented below share a single source sample, sequenced in a study of cytomegalovirus exposure and HLA in healthy donors. The method was immunoSEQ multiplex PCR; TCRdb's version includes in-frame clones alone and lacks a portion of them. The data show some 140,000 clones, about 80% seen once. Material for sequencing was PBMCs. The receptors were sampled from a man aged 30 to 39 in good health and CMV-seropositive.

V and J are TRBV18 and TRBJ2-7; 8 nucleotides agree with TRBD1. This CDR3 is 14 amino acids long. Germline V gene data show CDR1 as KGHSH and CDR2 as LQKENI. V trimming: 8 bases; J trimming: 4 bases; junction bases outside the gene matches: 10. CDR3 amino acids: CASVPAQGVYEQYF. CDR3 in DNA: TGTGCCAGCGTGCCGGCACAGGGGGTTTACGAGCAGTACTTC.

The chain couples TRBV28 to TRBJ1-2, with D hard to call. Germline assignment: CDR1 MDHEN and CDR2 SYDVKM. This CDR3 has 13 residues. Trimming removed 2 bases from V and 1 base from J, with 5 bases in between. CDR3 nucleotides: TGTGCCAGCAGTTTACAGTATAACTATGGCTACACCTTC. Its protein is CASSLQYNYGYTF.

The chain is built from TRBV7-9 and TRBJ2-3; D not certain. V was pared by 5 bases and J by 2 bases, with 17 bases between. The CDR3 runs to 16 residues. CDR1 is SEHNR, CDR2 FQNEAQ, per germline (reference sequence). The DNA for the CDR3 is TGTGCCAGCAGCCCCGAAACGGGTCGGCACACAGATACGCAGTATTTT. Protein: CASSPETGRHTDTQYF.

The gene calls are TRBV5-1 and TRBJ1-3; weak D call: TRBD1 (5 bases). Germline V gives CDR1 SGHRS, CDR2 YFSETQ. V was shortened by 0 bases and J by 0 bases, with 10 bases between the two germline ends. CDR3 size: 16 residues. The CDR3 nucleotides read TGCGCCAGCAGCTTGGGGGGCACGCTCTCTGGAAACACCATATATTTT. Its protein is CASSLGGTLSGNTIYF.

The gene calls are TRBV29-1 and TRBJ1-1, with 8 bases that match TRBD1. The germline CDR1 and CDR2 sequences are SQVTM and ANQGSEA. V gave up 4 bases and J gave up 6 bases; unmatched junction bases: 10. The CDR3 spans 14 residues. The CDR3 DNA is TGCAGCGTTGGCAGGGGGCGAGCTCCGGCTGAAGCTTTCTTT. Amino acids: CSVGRGRAPAEAFF.

This rearrangement joins TRBV19 to TRBJ1-3; 7 nucleotides agree with TRBD1. Germline-derived CDR1 and CDR2 are LNHDA and SQIVND (reference sequence). The CDR3 length is 17 residues. The trim removed 4 bases at V and 0 bases at J, leaving 9 bases unmatched. CDR3 protein: CASSKRTGGNSGNTIYF. The CDR3 DNA follows: TGTGCCAGTAGTAAAAGGACAGGTGGAAACTCTGGAAACACCATATATTTT.

The rearrangement uses TRBV6-5 and TRBJ2-5; maybe TRBD1 (6 bases). CDR1 and CDR2 from the germline V gene are MNHEY and SVGAGI. This CDR3 is 12 amino acids long. Between the trimmed V and J ends, which lost 2 bases and 7 bases, there was a span of 8 bases. The CDR3 is CASSYRGGTQYF. CDR3 coding DNA: TGTGCCAGCAGTTACAGAGGGGGGACCCAGTACTTC.

V and J are TRBV15 and TRBJ1-2, with D possibly being TRBD1 (5 bases). Germline lookup yields CDR1 LNHNV and CDR2 YYDKDF (reference sequence). V was trimmed by 4 bases and J by 4 bases, leaving 13 bases between them. The CDR3 is made up of 14 amino acids. CDR3 amino acids: CATSMGGTGYGYTF. The CDR3 region has the DNA TGTGCCACCAGCATGGGGGGTACCGGCTATGGCTACACCTTC.

The chain has TRBV7-6 and TRBJ2-7, with D maybe TRBD1 (5 bases). With 2 bases removed from V and 6 bases from J, the gap between germline ends came to 8 bases. The germline V gene has CDR1 SGHVS and CDR2 FNYEAQ. The CDR3 is 12 residues long. The CDR3 spells CASSLQGLEQYF. CDR3 nucleotide sequence: TGTGCCAGCAGCTTACAGGGCCTCGAGCAGTACTTC.

The chain has TRBV25-1 and TRBJ2-3; no definite D call. Looked up from germline, CDR1 is MGHDK and CDR2 is SYGVNS. This CDR3 has 14 residues. Trimming shortened V by 0 bases and J by 5 bases, and 9 bases separated the two germline ends. CDR3 amino acids: CASSEYSLGDTQYF. The CDR3 DNA sequence: TGTGCCAGCAGTGAATATTCTCTCGGAGATACGCAGTATTTT. The full variable domain, with the rest looked up from reference TRBV25-1 and TRBJ2-3, is EADIYQTPRYLVIGTGKKITLECSQTMGHDKMYWYQQDPGMELHLIHYSYGVNSTEKGDLSSESTVSRIRTEHFPLTLESARPSHTSQYLCASSEYSLGDTQYFGPGTRLTVL.

The CDR3 coding sequence is TGTGCCAGCACCATAGCAGGGGGCTACAATGAGCAGTTCTTC. This sequence encodes CASTIAGGYNEQFF. The chain employs TRBV6-6 and TRBJ2-1; 7 bases are shared with TRBD1. The germline V gene encodes CDR1 MNHNY and CDR2 SVGAGI (reference sequence). Trimming at V came to 7 bases and at J to 3 bases, leaving 6 bases not matched to a gene. The CDR3 covers 14 residues.

The CDR3 DNA follows: TGTGCCAGCAGCTTAGTTGGGGCCGCAGATACGCAGTATTTT. Amino acids: CASSLVGAADTQYF. The chain links TRBV7-2 to TRBJ2-3, with D perhaps TRBD1 (5 bases). The CDR3 spans 14 residues. CDR1 SGHTA and CDR2 FQGNSA come from the germline V gene. The V end was cut by 1 base, the J end by 4 bases, with 9 bases between.

This sequence joins TRBV7-2 and TRBJ1-1; 9 bases agree with TRBD1. V lost 1 base to trimming and J lost 6 bases; unmatched junction nucleotides: 0. Per the germline V gene, CDR1 is SGHTA and CDR2 is FQGNSA. The CDR3 totals 13 residues. CDR3 sequence reads: CASSLGQGAEAFF. The DNA for the CDR3 is TGTGCCAGCAGCTTAGGACAGGGGGCTGAAGCTTTCTTT.

The genes are TRBV29-1 and TRBJ1-4, with a weak D call TRBD1 (6 bases). Germline V gene sequence: CDR1 SQVTM, CDR2 ANQGSEA. This CDR3 comprises 13 residues. V lost 3 bases and J 5 bases, leaving 10 bases between the germline ends. Here the CDR3 reads CSVETGSNEKLFF. Written as DNA, the CDR3 is TGCAGCGTTGAGACAGGTTCGAATGAAAAACTGTTTTTT.

The chain employs TRBV7-2 and TRBJ1-2, with TRBD1 matching over 7 bases. CDR1 is SGHTA and CDR2 is FQGNSA in the germline V gene. The CDR3 sequence is 16 residues long. V gave up 6 bases and J gave up 8 bases; unmatched junction bases: 18. The chain's CDR3 is CASRQNKGGQSGGYTF. CDR3 in DNA: TGTGCCAGCAGGCAAAACAAGGGGGGACAGTCAGGGGGCTACACCTTC.

The CDR3 bases are TGCGCCAGCAGCCTGGCTTCACTAGCGGGCCGCAGAGATACGCAGTATTTT. Encoded protein: CASSLASLAGRRDTQYF. The J gene is TRBJ2-3, the V gene TRBV5-1; 9 positions agree with TRBD2. This CDR3 is 17 amino acids long. Trimming took 4 bases from V and 5 from J; bases not matched to a gene: 14. Germline V gene lookup returns CDR1 SGHRS and CDR2 YFSETQ.

The rearrangement links TRBV7-2 to TRBJ2-2; 12 positions agree with TRBD2. Germline trimming cut 5 bases from V and 4 bases from J; bases unmatched to any gene: 8. CDR3 length: 17 residues. The V gene's germline CDR1 is SGHTA and CDR2 FQGNSA. CDR3 coding DNA: TGTGCCAGCAGCCCCGCCGGACTAGCGGGGAGCACCGGGGAGCTGTTTTTT. Protein product: CASSPAGLAGSTGELFF.

The chain carries TRBV6-6 and TRBJ2-4, with 7 nucleotides matching TRBD2. Trimming removed 0 bases from V and 8 bases from J; junction bases left unmatched: 1. This CDR3 has 13 amino acids. Germline V CDR1 and CDR2: MNHNY, SVGAGI (reference sequence). The CDR3 DNA follows: TGTGCCAGCAGTTACTCGGGAGGGGACATTCAGTACTTC. As protein: CASSYSGGDIQYF.